This T cell receptor beta chain was obtained from a study of shared clonotypes between healthy human individuals. Study observations and caveats: Apart from blood, nothing was sampled; tissue repertoires likely differ. Rarefaction curves obtained for sorted subsets showed sequencing incomplete despite large depth.

The germline V gene encodes CDR1 SGHRS and CDR2 YFSETQ. Trimming took 0 bases from V and 5 from J, leaving 11 bases between them. The CDR3 contains 14 residues. This clone was seen only once. The antigen is undetermined. The same CDR3 arises from other DNA sequences in this sample as well. Sorted-subset replicate PCR reactions contained 200 to 250 ng DNA, corresponding to some 28,000 T cell genomes. Authors' processing steps: There were no quality scores in the junction-only immunoSEQ sequences, so filtering differed. Libraries were prepared by immunoSEQ multiplex PCR; TCRdb keeps only in-frame clonotypes and omits some of them. The DNA was the basis for D and trimming; V, J and clone size are from that table. The sample holds roughly 2.5 million clones; 85% to 95% are singletons and the top ten take about 0.13%.

The sequenced sample consisted of naive CD4+ T cells sorted from blood. Subset specified: CD45RA+ positively selected. The V and J genes are TRBV5-1 and TRBJ2-5, with D perhaps matching TRBD2 (6 bases). The clonotype comes from a man between 18 and 29 years old in good health. CDR3 bases: TGCGCCAGCAGCTTGGAGCGGGCTGGGGAGACCCAGTACTTC. Translation: CASSLERAGETQYF.